The present TCR beta chain was sequenced within a study of T cell responses to AZD1222 COVID-19 vaccine. The V and J ends lost 5 bases and 4 bases, in that order; junction bases with no gene match: 7. This CDR3 has 14 amino acids. CDR1 and CDR2 (germline): SGHTA, FQGNSA. TCRdb's copy holds only in-frame clones and misses some; the assay was immunoSEQ multiplex PCR. The sample shows around 160,000 clones, 92% of them seen only once. The sample holds one count of this clone. Its cognate antigen is unknown. General study findings and limits: Spike-specific TCRs gained breadth and depth after people received two AZD1222 doses. White British donors predominated, females outnumbered males, and clonal diversity was possibly underestimated. Researchers report vaccine-associated CD4 TCRs spanning spike, with dominance at 160-218 and 743-854. Unmutated regions of variants are reportedly targeted by nearly half of spike-specific TCRs.

The rearrangement links TRBV7-2 to TRBJ1-2; 7 bases fit TRBD1. Sequences were derived from peripheral blood, sampled 28 days after the second AZD1222 dose. The source is an adult who received the AZD1222 COVID-19 vaccine. The CDR3 is CASSRLQGSYGYTF. As DNA, the CDR3 is TGTGCCAGCAGCCGCTTACAGGGGAGCTATGGCTACACCTTC. Full variable domain (outside the CDR3, taken from reference TRBV7-2 and TRBJ1-2): GAGVSQSPSNKVTEKGKDVELRCDPISGHTALYWYRQSLGQGLEFLIYFQGNSAPDKSGLPSDRFSAERTGGSVSTLTIQRTQQEDSAVYLCASSRLQGSYGYTFGSGTRLTVV.